These 14 T cell receptor beta chains came from one sample sequenced in a study of T cells in Graves' hyperthyroidism and ophthalmopathy. RNA transcripts served as the template for amplifying TCR beta CDR3 regions. During a first-round RT-PCR of the TCR CDR3, the HTBI primer set was used. TCRdb itself ran the multiplex PCR reads through MiXCR, one entry per CDR3 protein. The sample contains under 700,000 distinct CDR3 sequences, around 17% of which appear only once. The sample taken for sequencing was blood. The receptors originated from a woman between 18 and 29 years old with Graves' hyperthyroidism.

The gene calls are TRBV14 and TRBJ1-2; D is unresolved. The germline CDR1 and CDR2 sequences are SGHDN and FVKESK. This CDR3 region has 13 residues. V was cut by 3 bases and J by 2 bases, with 7 bases left in between. The CDR3, as DNA: TGTGCCAGCAGCCATTTACCCAACTATGGCTACACCTTC. Its translation is CASSHLPNYGYTF.

This clonotype was picked up many times. V and J are TRBV12-3 or TRBV12-4 and TRBJ1-1; D perhaps matches TRBD1 (5 bases). Trimming pared 6 bases from V and 6 bases from J, leaving 17 bases between. The CDR3 spans 14 residues. As DNA, the CDR3 is TGTGCCAGCAGCCGAGCGGGGGGAGGATCTGAAGCTTTCTTT. It codes for CASSRAGGGSEAFF.

The table lists this clonotype with a few counts. The gene calls are TRBV7-8 and TRBJ2-5; D may be TRBD1 (5 bases). In germline, CDR1 is SGHVS, CDR2 FQNEAQ. This CDR3 is 16 amino acids long. Trimming removed 7 bases from V and 2 bases from J, with 20 bases in between. DNA of the CDR3: TGTGCCAGCATTACCTATCAGACAGACCCTCAAGAGACCCAGTACTTC. The encoded protein is CASITYQTDPQETQYF. The complete variable domain, with remaining parts taken from reference TRBV7-8 and TRBJ2-5, reads GAGVSQSPRYKVAKRGQDVALRCDPISGHVSLFWYQQALGQGPEFLTYFQNEAQLDKSGLPSDRFFAERPEGSVSTLKIQRTQQEDSAVYLCASITYQTDPQETQYFGPGTRLLVL.

This clonotype was recorded many times. The chain uses TRBV20-1 and TRBJ1-1; 8 bases agree with TRBD1. Germline-derived CDR1 and CDR2 are DFQATT and SNEGSKA (reference sequence). With V trimmed by 3 bases and J by 10 bases, 4 bases remained unmatched. The length of the CDR3 is 11 residues. CDR3 region: CSASGQGRAFF. In DNA, the CDR3 is TGCAGTGCTAGTGGACAGGGAAGAGCTTTCTTT.

This clonotype occurred many times. V gene TRBV28 combines with J gene TRBJ2-1; D unresolved. Germline values: CDR1 MDHEN, CDR2 SYDVKM. Trimming shortened V by 8 bases and J by 5 bases, and 16 bases separated the two germline ends. CDR3 length: 14 amino acids. The CDR3 reads CASADGYLDNEQFF. The CDR3 nucleotides read TGTGCCAGCGCCGATGGGTACTTGGACAATGAGCAGTTCTTC. Full variable domain (missing parts from reference TRBV28 and TRBJ2-1): DVKVTQSSRYLVKRTGEKVFLECVQDMDHENMFWYRQDPGLGLRLIYFSYDVKMKEKGDIPEGYSVSREKKERFSLILESASTNQTSMYLCASADGYLDNEQFFGPGTRLTVL.

The chain links TRBV12-3 or TRBV12-4 to TRBJ1-2; no clear D. This CDR3 comprises 14 residues. V was shortened by 3 bases and J by 5 bases, with 13 bases between the two germline ends. The CDR3 spells CASSFQKGWYGYTF. DNA of the CDR3: TGTGCCAGCAGTTTTCAGAAGGGATGGTATGGCTACACCTTC.

About this clonotype: This could be a read error, since a much larger clone is one nucleotide away. The rearrangement links TRBV20-1 to TRBJ2-3; 9 positions agree with TRBD2. V dropped 4 bases and J dropped 4; count of bases not matched to a gene: 9. The CDR3 totals 15 residues. Germline V gene sequence: CDR1 DFQATT, CDR2 SNEGSKA (reference sequence). Here the CDR3 DNA reads TGCAGTGCTAATCTAGCGGGGAGCATCGCAGATACGCAGTATTTT. It is translated as CSANLAGSIADTQYF.

The chain combines TRBV14 with TRBJ2-1, with D uncertain. Germline V gene sequence: CDR1 SGHDN, CDR2 FVKESK. The CDR3 length is 11 residues. The ends were cut back, 2 bases at V and 13 bases at J, with 9 bases in the middle. The CDR3 sequence: CASSQSNYQFF. The CDR3 DNA is TGTGCCAGCAGCCAAAGCAATTACCAGTTCTTC.

In this sample, this clonotype turned up many times. As DNA, the CDR3 is TGTGCCAGCAGCCGTCGCAGGGGCATGAACACTGAAGCTTTCTTT. This translates into CASSRRRGMNTEAFF. The chain joins TRBV7-2 to TRBJ1-1; D perhaps matches TRBD1 (6 bases). The V end was cut by 5 bases, the J end by 0 bases, with 13 bases between. The CDR3 runs to 15 residues. Germline CDR1 reads SGHTA; CDR2 reads FQGNSA.

The chain joins TRBV28 to TRBJ2-2, with 11 nucleotides matching TRBD1. The CDR3 contains 17 residues. The V and J ends lost 0 bases and 6 bases, in that order; junction bases with no gene match: 6. In germline, CDR1 is MDHEN, CDR2 SYDVKM. DNA for the CDR3: TGTGCCAGCAGTTTATGGGAAGGACAGGGGGCGCCCGGGGAGCTGTTTTTT. Amino acids: CASSLWEGQGAPGELFF.

This clonotype has ten or more counts. The chain uses TRBV2 and TRBJ2-2; D might be TRBD1 or TRBD2, each matching 6 bases. Per germline, CDR1 SNHLY and CDR2 FYNNEI. The CDR3 loop spans 15 amino acids. Trimming cost V 3 bases and J 3 bases, with 11 bases left between them. The CDR3 is CASSDTGADTGELFF. CDR3 DNA sequence: TGTGCCAGCAGTGACACGGGGGCCGACACCGGGGAGCTGTTTTTT.

This chain joins TRBV6-1 and TRBJ2-1, with TRBD2 matching 8 bases. The CDR3 runs to 15 residues. V was pared by 7 bases and J by 4 bases, with 9 bases of the junction left unmatched. Germline V gene sequence: CDR1 MNHNS, CDR2 SASEGT. The DNA of the CDR3 is TGTGCCAGCACCCCAGCGGGAGCATTGTACAATGAGCAGTTCTTC. Its translation is CASTPAGALYNEQFF.

This chain uses TRBV2 with TRBJ1-1, with 7 bases identical to TRBD1. Trimming cost V 6 bases and J 1 base; bases outside gene matches: 8. Germline CDR1 is SNHLY and CDR2 is FYNNEI. This CDR3 contains 15 residues. The CDR3 DNA reads as TGTGCCAGCAGGGACCAGACAGGGCGGAACACTGAAGCTTTCTTT. The encoded protein is CASRDQTGRNTEAFF. The variable domain in full, completed from reference TRBV2 and TRBJ1-1, reads EPEVTQTPSHQVTQMGQEVILRCVPISNHLYFYWYRQILGQKVEFLVSFYNNEISEKSEIFDDQFSVERPDGSNFTLKIRSTKLEDSAMYFCASRDQTGRNTEAFFGQGTRLTVV.

V gene TRBV7-9 combines with J gene TRBJ2-7; tentatively, D is TRBD2 (5 bases). Germline V CDR1 and CDR2: SEHNR, FQNEAQ (reference sequence). There are 16 residues in the CDR3. Between the trimmed V and J ends, which lost 5 bases and 6 bases, there was a span of 23 bases. CDR3 nucleotides: TGTGCCAGCAGCCCGTGGAGCCTAGCAGTATACAGCGAGCAGTACTTC. Translating it yields CASSPWSLAVYSEQYF.